This T cell receptor (beta chain) was captured by sequencing in a study of blood T cell repertoires in COVID-19. Turning to the study itself: Specimens from acute and convalescent COVID-19 originated in the United States, Italy and Spain.

This CDR3 is 15 amino acids long. Germline V gene data show CDR1 as LNHDA and CDR2 as SQIVND (reference sequence). V lost 4 bases and J lost 9; bases outside the gene matches: 12. Libraries were prepared by immunoSEQ multiplex PCR; TCRdb keeps only in-frame clonotypes and omits some of them. The sample has about 380,000 clones, approximately 87% seen once; the top ten hold 1% to 1.5%. The sequence was obtained from a man aged 25-40 years who had recovered from COVID-19. The chain combines TRBV19 with TRBJ1-5; TRBD1 agrees at 7 bases. Sequenced input: PBMCs or T cells enriched from blood (not recorded which). The CDR3 loop is CASSTDRVGKGPQHF. DNA of the CDR3: TGTGCCAGTAGTACTGACAGGGTGGGCAAGGGGCCCCAGCATTTT.